This TCR beta chain was sequenced during a study of T cell changes during pregnancy in multiple sclerosis. The V segment lost 8 bases and the J segment 4 bases; nucleotides outside the gene matches: 10. CDR3 length equals 14 residues. Germline V gene data show CDR1 as MNHEY and CDR2 as SVGAGI. The method was immunoSEQ multiplex PCR; TCRdb's version includes in-frame clones alone and lacks a portion of them. The sample includes almost 50,000 clones, about 90% of them seen just once. Sequencing used CD4+ T cells from peripheral blood mononuclear cells, obtained in the second trimester of pregnancy. This TCR was sampled from a female donor in good health, enrolled as a control in a pregnancy study. The chain uses TRBV6-5 and TRBJ1-2; the match to TRBD1 covers 7 bases. The CDR3 here is CASGEQGNLYGYTF. Written as DNA, the CDR3 is TGTGCCAGCGGGGAACAGGGGAACCTCTATGGCTACACCTTC.